This T cell receptor (beta chain) was found in a study of T cell responses to AZD1222 COVID-19 vaccine. Study-wide points: White British ancestry dominated among donors, who included more females, and clonal diversity was possibly underestimated. Only after the peak T cell response were repertoires sampled.

Concerning this clone itself: The antigen is undetermined. Germline and junction disagree at one end, which may indicate a read error.

TCRdb keeps only in-frame clones here, not all; method: immunoSEQ multiplex PCR. The table has some 130,000 clones, 90% seen once. Per germline, CDR1 MNHEY and CDR2 SVGEGT. This CDR3 has 14 amino acids. The specimen was peripheral blood, collected on day 0 of AZD1222 vaccination. This TCR came from an adult in good health. The gene calls are TRBV6-2 or TRBV6-3 and TRBJ2-7; the D gene could be TRBD1 or TRBD2 (5 bases each). CDR3 DNA: TGTGCCAGCCGTTATGTGGGACGTAACTACGAGCAGTACTTC. Amino acids: CASRYVGRNYEQYF.